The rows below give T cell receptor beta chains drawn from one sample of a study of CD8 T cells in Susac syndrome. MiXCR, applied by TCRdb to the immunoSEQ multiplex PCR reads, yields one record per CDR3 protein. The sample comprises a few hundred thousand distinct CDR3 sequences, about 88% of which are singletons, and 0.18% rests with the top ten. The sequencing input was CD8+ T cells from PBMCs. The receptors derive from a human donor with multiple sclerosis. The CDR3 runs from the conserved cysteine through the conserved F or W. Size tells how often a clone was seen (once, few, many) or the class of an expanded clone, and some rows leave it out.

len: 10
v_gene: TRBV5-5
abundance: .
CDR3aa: CASSSGSAFF

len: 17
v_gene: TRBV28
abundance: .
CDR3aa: CASGLAAGRVGNSPLHF

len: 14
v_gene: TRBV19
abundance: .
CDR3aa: CASSGWTGAYEQYF

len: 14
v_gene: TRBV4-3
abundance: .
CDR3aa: CASSQEDGSYEQYF

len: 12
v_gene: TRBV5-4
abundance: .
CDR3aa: CASSFTTGELFF

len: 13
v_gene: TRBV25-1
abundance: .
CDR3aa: CASSESTGLPLHF

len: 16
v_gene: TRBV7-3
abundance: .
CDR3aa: CASSLTPSRVQSTQYF

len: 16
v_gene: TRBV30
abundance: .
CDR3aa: CAWSAAGISGANVLTF

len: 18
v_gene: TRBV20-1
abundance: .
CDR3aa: CSVTGTGHYHKDYNEQFF

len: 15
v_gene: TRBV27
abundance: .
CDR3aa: CASSSLGASNQPQHF

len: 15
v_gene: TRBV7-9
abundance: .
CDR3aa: CASSRPGQGADTQYF

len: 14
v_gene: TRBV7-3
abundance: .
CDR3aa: CASSPLGNQETQYF

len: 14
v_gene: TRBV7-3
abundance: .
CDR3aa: CASSSISWADEQFF

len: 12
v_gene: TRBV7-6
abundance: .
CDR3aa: CASSGSSNEQFF

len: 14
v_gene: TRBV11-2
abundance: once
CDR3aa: CASTVGALVYEQYF

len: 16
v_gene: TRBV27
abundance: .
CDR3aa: CASSLLTSVSTDTQYF

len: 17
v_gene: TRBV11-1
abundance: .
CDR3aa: CASSHGAGTSTYNEQFF

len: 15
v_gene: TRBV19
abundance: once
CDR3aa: CASPLSGSTYNEQFF

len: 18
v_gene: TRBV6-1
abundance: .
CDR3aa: CASSPKPPDSEYQETQYF

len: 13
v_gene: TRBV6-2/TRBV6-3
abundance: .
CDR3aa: CASTRGFTDTQYF

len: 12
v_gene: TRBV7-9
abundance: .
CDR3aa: CASSPSGVEQFF

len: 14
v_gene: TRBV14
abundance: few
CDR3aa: CASRQAGYYNEQFF

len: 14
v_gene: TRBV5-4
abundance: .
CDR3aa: CASRVFGGNTEAFF

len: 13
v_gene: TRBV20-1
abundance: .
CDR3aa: CSARMVSYYEQYF

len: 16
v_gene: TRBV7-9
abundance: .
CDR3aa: CASSLATGGRTDTQYF

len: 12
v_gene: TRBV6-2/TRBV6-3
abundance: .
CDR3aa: CASSYILNEQFF

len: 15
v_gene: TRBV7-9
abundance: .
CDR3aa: CASSLALGAKETQYF

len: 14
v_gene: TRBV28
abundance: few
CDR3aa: CASSLTGYQETQYF

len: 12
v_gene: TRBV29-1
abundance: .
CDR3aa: CSVVAETYEQYF

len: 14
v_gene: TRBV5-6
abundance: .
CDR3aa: CASSPMGVPLEQYF

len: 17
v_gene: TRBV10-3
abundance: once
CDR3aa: CAISESKSGASWETQYF

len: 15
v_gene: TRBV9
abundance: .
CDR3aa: CASSTTGGANHEQYF

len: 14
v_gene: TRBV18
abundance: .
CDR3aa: CASSPSGVTDTQYF

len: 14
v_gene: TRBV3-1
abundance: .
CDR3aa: CASWGDSSYNEQFF

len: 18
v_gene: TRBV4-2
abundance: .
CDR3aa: CASSQAVSGGGRTDTQYF

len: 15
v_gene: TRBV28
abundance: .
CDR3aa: CASSSGQGHNEKLFF

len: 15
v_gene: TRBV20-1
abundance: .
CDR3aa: CSASISRGSYNEQFF

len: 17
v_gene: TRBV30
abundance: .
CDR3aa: CAWTYDLGTDLGNTIYF

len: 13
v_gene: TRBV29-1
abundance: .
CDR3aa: CSAGLGSANEQFF

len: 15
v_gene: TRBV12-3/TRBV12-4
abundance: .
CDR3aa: CASSFSGGPHGELFF

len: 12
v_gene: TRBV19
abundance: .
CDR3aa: CASMEGNQPQHF

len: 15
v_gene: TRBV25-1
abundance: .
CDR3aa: CASSYRGTSGNTIYF

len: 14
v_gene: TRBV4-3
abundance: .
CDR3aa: CASSQERVNYGYTF

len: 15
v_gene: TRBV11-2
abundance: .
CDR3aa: CASSYSRGPNYGYTF

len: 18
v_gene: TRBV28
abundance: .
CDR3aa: CASSPIKQGAFSNEKLFF

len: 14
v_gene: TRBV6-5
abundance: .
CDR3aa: CASSYSGHPETQYF

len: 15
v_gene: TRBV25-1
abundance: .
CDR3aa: CASSGVWQGSYEQYF

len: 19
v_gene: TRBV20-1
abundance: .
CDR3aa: CSGLTGRGRKRGPQETQYF

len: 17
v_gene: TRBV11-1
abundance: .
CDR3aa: CASSQTGQGAAHGELFF

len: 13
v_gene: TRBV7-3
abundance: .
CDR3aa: CASSPAVSYEQYF

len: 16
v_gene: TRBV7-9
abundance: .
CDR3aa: CASSLLGQQHRYGYTF

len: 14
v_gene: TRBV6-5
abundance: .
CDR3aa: CASSRAYSNQPQHF

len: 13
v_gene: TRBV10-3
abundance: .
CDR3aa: CAISAPGQSEAFF

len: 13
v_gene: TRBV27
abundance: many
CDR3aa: CASSLTGGTEAFF

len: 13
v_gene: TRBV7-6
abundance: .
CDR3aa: CASSQGLSYEQYF

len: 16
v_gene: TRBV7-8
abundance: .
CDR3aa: CASSLYQAGSGNTIYF

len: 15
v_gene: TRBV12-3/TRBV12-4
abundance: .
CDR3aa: CASSFSWELYNEQFF

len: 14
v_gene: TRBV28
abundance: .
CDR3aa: CASRPGYGTGELFF

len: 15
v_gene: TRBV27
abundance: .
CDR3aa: CASSLARARGYEQYF